This record covers a single T cell receptor beta chain. This sample is part of a study of blood T cell repertoires in COVID-19. The CDR3 spans 14 residues. Looked up from germline, CDR1 is MDHEN and CDR2 is SYDVKM. Trimming removed 5 bases from V and 8 bases from J; junction bases left unmatched: 9. The data were produced by immunoSEQ multiplex PCR, yet TCRdb's version contains in-frame clones alone and is incomplete. Among 220,000 or so clones listed, around 80% were seen once. The V and J genes are TRBV28 and TRBJ1-2; 9 bases are a match to TRBD1. Specimen: peripheral blood. The receptor was derived from a woman older than 75 with acute or convalescent COVID-19. The CDR3 loop reads CASSVSGTGKGYTF. DNA for the CDR3: TGTGCCAGCAGTGTCTCCGGGACAGGGAAAGGCTACACCTTC.